These 32 T cell receptor beta chains came from one sample sequenced in a study of blood T cells in healthy people across ages. Then a second PCR, running roughly 7 to 11 cycles, was carried out with a sample-barcoded 5' primer and a J-beta primer mix. TCRdb recomputed calls from the 5' RACE reads with MiXCR, one row per CDR3 protein. Of roughly 800,000 distinct CDR3 sequences in the sample, approximately 25% were seen once. Another study also made use of these data, one on T cells of mothers and their children.

Specimen: blood. The source is a boy between 10 and 17 years old in good health.

A word on this clonotype: Relative to the germline gene, one junction end is altered; a read error may explain this. This chain links TRBV7-2 with TRBJ2-5; either TRBD1 or TRBD2 may supply D (5 bases each). There are 15 residues in the CDR3. Germline-derived CDR1 and CDR2 are SGHTA and FQGNSA. CDR3 amino acids: CARSLVGTNEETQYF. The CDR3 coding sequence is TGTGCCAGGAGCTTAGTTGGGACCAACGAAGAGACCCAGTACTTC.

This clonotype has just a few counts. This chain joins TRBV12-3 or TRBV12-4 and TRBJ2-4; D gene unclear. The CDR3 spans 14 residues. V was clipped by 3 bases and J by 4 bases, with 10 bases between them. The CDR3 DNA sequence: TGTGCCAGCAGTTTCCCCATGACTAAAAACATTCAGTACTTC. Translated, it gives CASSFPMTKNIQYF.

This clonotype has a handful of counts. This chain connects TRBV7-2 to TRBJ2-4; D assignment may be TRBD1 or TRBD2 (5 bases each). With 1 base removed from V and 8 bases from J, the gap between germline ends came to 12 bases. The CDR3 sequence is 14 residues long. The germline CDR1 and CDR2 sequences are SGHTA and FQGNSA. Here the CDR3 DNA reads TGTGCCAGCAGCTTAGGAGGGATAGGGGACATTCAGTACTTC. Amino acids: CASSLGGIGDIQYF. The full variable domain, completed using reference TRBV7-2 and TRBJ2-4, is GAGVSQSPSNKVTEKGKDVELRCDPISGHTALYWYRQSLGQGLEFLIYFQGNSAPDKSGLPSDRFSAERTGGSVSTLTIQRTQQEDSAVYLCASSLGGIGDIQYFGAGTRLSVL.

This chain connects TRBV11-2 to TRBJ1-3; D is undetermined. The CDR3 sequence is 16 residues long. Germline values: CDR1 SGHAT, CDR2 FQNNGV. Trimming shortened V by 0 bases and J by 2 bases, and 11 bases separated the two germline ends. CDR3 region: CASSLDPIKTGNTIYF. CDR3 DNA sequence: TGTGCCAGCAGCTTAGATCCCATAAAAACTGGAAACACCATATATTTT.

This clonotype showed up just a few times. CDR3 amino acids: CATSEDYNEQFF. CDR3 in DNA: TGTGCCACCAGTGAGGATTACAATGAGCAGTTCTTC. The chain carries TRBV24-1 and TRBJ2-1; D remains ambiguous. Germline values: CDR1 KGHDR, CDR2 SFDVKD. V gave up 4 bases and J gave up 4 bases, with 4 bases separating them. The CDR3 consists of 12 residues.

The chain combines TRBV4-1 with TRBJ1-4, with 8 bases that match TRBD1. Germline assignment: CDR1 MGHRA and CDR2 YSYEKL. The ends lost 3 bases at V and 7 bases at J; junction bases unmatched: 10. The CDR3 runs 16 residues. The CDR3 nucleotides are TGCGCCAGCAGCCAGGCCATCAGGGGGCGCCGTGAAAAACTGTTTTTT. This encodes CASSQAIRGRREKLFF.

The chain employs TRBV7-2 and TRBJ2-5; 8 nucleotides match TRBD1. The J call is uncertain, as TRBJ2-7 better fits the DNA end. Germline CDR1 is SGHTA and CDR2 is FQGNSA. The CDR3 loop spans 15 amino acids. CDR3: CASSPSDRELFEQYF. CDR3 nucleotide sequence: TGTGCCAGCAGCCCGTCGGACAGGGAGTTATTCGAGCAGTACTTC.

The chain recombines TRBV20-1 with TRBJ2-5; TRBD2 matches 8 bases. The closer fit of TRBJ2-1 to the DNA end suggests the J call may be wrong. Germline CDR1 DFQATT, CDR2 SNEGSKA (reference sequence). The CDR3 consists of 14 residues. Here the CDR3 reads CSAPRLALYNEQFF. The CDR3 bases are TGCAGTGCTCCAAGACTAGCGCTCTACAATGAGCAGTTCTTC.

This chain connects TRBV20-1 to TRBJ2-3; 9 bases agree with TRBD1. Germline V gene lookup returns CDR1 DFQATT and CDR2 SNEGSKA (reference sequence). The V and J ends lost 1 base and 3 bases, in that order; junction bases with no gene match: 11. The CDR3 sequence is 17 residues long. CDR3 nucleotide sequence: TGCAGTGCTAGAGTACCGTTTGGACAGGGGAGGACAGATACGCAGTATTTT. Translating gives CSARVPFGQGRTDTQYF.

This chain joins TRBV6-2 or TRBV6-3 and TRBJ1-2; 7 nucleotides line up with TRBD1. Germline V gene lookup returns CDR1 MNHEY and CDR2 SVGEGT. The CDR3 is 11 residues long. J lost 6 bases, V lost 10 bases, and 5 bases had no gene match. CDR3 in amino acids: CATQGTDGYTF. CDR3 nucleotides: TGTGCCACACAGGGGACGGATGGCTACACCTTC.

This clonotype was counted only a few times. The V and J genes are TRBV9 and TRBJ2-7; TRBD1 matches 7 bases. Germline CDR1 reads SGDLS; CDR2 reads YYNGEE. Trimming cost V 0 bases and J 6 bases; bases outside gene matches: 9. The CDR3 length is 15 residues. CDR3 region: CASSVVRDSSSEQYF. CDR3 nucleotide sequence: TGTGCCAGCAGCGTAGTTAGGGACAGTTCTTCCGAGCAGTACTTC.

This chain joins TRBV28 and TRBJ2-5; 7 bases map to TRBD2. The CDR3 consists of 17 residues. J gave up 2 bases and V 4 bases, and 13 bases lay outside the gene matches. Germline CDR1 MDHEN, CDR2 SYDVKM. For the CDR3, the DNA is TGTGCCAGCAGTTCTCCAGGGACGGTCGGGGGGCAAGAGACCCAGTACTTC. This gives the protein CASSSPGTVGGQETQYF. Filled out from reference TRBV28 and TRBJ2-5, the complete variable domain reads DVKVTQSSRYLVKRTGEKVFLECVQDMDHENMFWYRQDPGLGLRLIYFSYDVKMKEKGDIPEGYSVSREKKERFSLILESASTNQTSMYLCASSSPGTVGGQETQYFGPGTRLLVL.

This clonotype was observed a handful of times. The rearrangement joins TRBV5-1 to TRBJ1-6; a possible D gene is TRBD1 (6 bases). The V end was cut by 1 base, the J end by 7 bases, with 15 bases between. The germline CDR1 and CDR2 sequences are SGHRS and YFSETQ. There are 16 residues in the CDR3. CDR3: CASSLLSGRGNSPLHF. CDR3 nucleotide sequence: TGCGCCAGCAGCTTGTTATCGGGCAGGGGAAATTCACCCCTCCACTTT.

This clonotype was seen more than once but under ten times. CDR3 protein: CASSYSSLPEQYF. CDR3 in DNA: TGTGCCAGCAGTTACAGCAGTCTCCCCGAGCAGTACTTC. This chain joins TRBV6-6 and TRBJ2-7; D ambiguous. The CDR3 totals 13 residues. Trimming left V 2 bases short and J 6 bases short, with 11 bases between. Germline V CDR1 and CDR2: MNHNY, SVGAGI (reference sequence).

The chain couples TRBV5-1 to TRBJ2-5; perhaps TRBD2 as D (6 bases). The J call is doubtful: the DNA matches TRBJ2-1 better. Germline V gives CDR1 SGHRS, CDR2 YFSETQ. The CDR3 loop spans 13 amino acids. CDR3 protein: CASSLPSDHEQFF. The DNA of the CDR3 is TGCGCCAGCAGCTTGCCTAGCGATCATGAGCAGTTCTTC.

The chain carries TRBV27 and TRBJ1-1; D is uncertain. Germline V gene lookup returns CDR1 MNHEY and CDR2 SMNVEV (reference sequence). V dropped 0 bases and J dropped 6 bases, with 11 bases sitting between them. The CDR3 contains 14 residues. CDR3 bases: TGTGCCAGCAGTTTATCGACGGGTGGAGCTGAAGCTTTCTTT. Translation gives CASSLSTGGAEAFF.

This clonotype was seen a few times. The chain uses TRBV7-9 and TRBJ2-5; 7 bases line up with TRBD1. The end of the DNA aligns better with TRBJ2-7, so the J call may be wrong. This CDR3 comprises 14 residues. Germline assignment: CDR1 SEHNR and CDR2 FQNEAQ (reference sequence). This CDR3 reads CASSPRWDSHEQYF. DNA of the CDR3: TGTGCCAGCAGCCCACGGTGGGACAGCCACGAGCAGTACTTC.

The CDR3 sequence is CASSQGSGEDERYF. The CDR3 DNA sequence: TGTGCCAGCAGCCAAGGTAGCGGGGAAGACGAGCGGTACTTC. The rearrangement links TRBV3-1 to TRBJ2-5; 8 bases match TRBD2. This CDR3 region has 14 residues. Trimming took 1 base from V and 13 from J; bases not matched to a gene: 11. Looked up from germline, CDR1 is LGHDT and CDR2 is YNNKEL (reference sequence).

For this clonotype: Sequence at one end of the junction differs from germline and may be a read error. The J gene is TRBJ1-3, the V gene TRBV10-3, with a weak D call TRBD1 (6 bases). This CDR3 has 14 residues. Germline CDR1 reads ENHRY; CDR2 reads SYGVKD. The CDR3 sequence is CATREGDSGSTIYF. Written as DNA, the CDR3 is TGTGCCACCCGCGAGGGGGACTCTGGAAGCACCATATATTTT.

As for this clonotype: This CDR3 fails to terminate in the conserved phenylalanine or tryptophan, so it likely reflects a read error. The chain combines TRBV28 with TRBJ2-5; 9 bases line up with TRBD1. V dropped 5 bases and J dropped 4; count of bases not matched to a gene: 8. From germline, CDR1 is MDHEN and CDR2 SYDVKM. CDR3 length: 15 residues. CDR3 protein: CASSLGQGRGETQYL. The CDR3 DNA is TGTGCCAGCAGTCTTGGACAGGGGAGAGGAGAGACCCAGTACCTC.

This clonotype was observed a few times. The chain has TRBV29-1 and TRBJ1-2, with D perhaps matching TRBD1 (6 bases). Germline V lookup: CDR1 SQVTM, CDR2 ANQGSEA. V was trimmed by 3 bases and J by 6 bases, leaving 8 bases between them. This CDR3 contains 11 residues. CDR3 sequence: CSVDWGHGYTF. The CDR3 DNA follows: TGCAGCGTTGATTGGGGGCATGGCTACACCTTC.

This clonotype showed up just a few times. The chain joins TRBV6-2 or TRBV6-3 to TRBJ2-1; D might be TRBD2 (7 bases). This CDR3 spans 15 amino acids. Germline CDR1 is MNHEY and CDR2 is SVGEGT. The ends were cut back, 1 base at V and 7 bases at J, with 14 bases in the middle. In nucleotides, the CDR3 is TGTGCCAGCAGTTACTTTCGCGGGGGCCGGAATGAGCAGTTCTTC. Translation: CASSYFRGGRNEQFF.

This chain connects TRBV14 to TRBJ2-1; the match to TRBD2 covers 8 bases. V lost 2 bases and J lost 9; bases outside the gene matches: 12. The V gene's germline CDR1 is SGHDN and CDR2 FVKESK. The CDR3 runs to 16 residues. The CDR3 reads CASSQIPARGAGEQFF. CDR3 DNA: TGTGCCAGCAGCCAAATCCCGGCGCGGGGGGCCGGTGAGCAGTTCTTC. Full variable domain (missing parts from reference TRBV14 and TRBJ2-1): EAGVTQFPSHSVIEKGQTVTLRCDPISGHDNLYWYRRVMGKEIKFLLHFVKESKQDESGMPNNRFLAERTGGTYSTLKVQPAELEDSGVYFCASSQIPARGAGEQFFGPGTRLTVL.

This clonotype has more than one count but fewer than ten. This rearrangement joins TRBV7-9 to TRBJ1-1, with a tentative D call TRBD1 (5 bases). The CDR3 runs 16 residues. The germline CDR1 and CDR2 sequences are SEHNR and FQNEAQ (reference sequence). Trimming removed 0 bases at V and 4 bases at J, with 15 bases between. CDR3 in amino acids: CASSLARGGEATEAFF. CDR3 sequence (DNA): TGTGCCAGCAGCTTAGCGCGGGGAGGGGAGGCCACTGAAGCTTTCTTT.

The chain is built from TRBV3-1 and TRBJ2-3; 12 bases are a match to TRBD2. Germline V gives CDR1 LGHDT, CDR2 YNNKEL (reference sequence). The CDR3 is made up of 16 amino acids. Trimming took 1 base from V and 4 from J; bases not matched to a gene: 3. DNA of the CDR3: TGTGCCAGCAGCCAAGCAGCTAGCGGGAGGGCAGATACGCAGTATTTT. Translation: CASSQAASGRADTQYF.

This rearrangement joins TRBV12-3 or TRBV12-4 to TRBJ2-7; 10 bases are shared with TRBD2. V shed 6 bases and J 1 base; nucleotides not matched to a gene: 3. The CDR3 runs 14 residues. The chain's CDR3 is CASRLAGASYEQYF. CDR3 DNA sequence: TGTGCCAGCAGGCTAGCGGGAGCGTCCTACGAGCAGTACTTC.

The chain recombines TRBV4-3 with TRBJ1-4; tentative D call: TRBD1 (6 bases). Germline-derived CDR1 and CDR2 are LGHNA and YSLEER. The CDR3 runs to 17 residues. V lost 0 bases and J 11 bases, leaving 22 bases between the germline ends. The CDR3 nucleotides are TGCGCCAGCAGCCAAGATCGAACGGAGGGGGATGAAATCAAACTGTTTTTT. Translated: CASSQDRTEGDEIKLFF.

The sample holds a few counts of this clonotype. The rearrangement links TRBV7-3 to TRBJ2-3, with 9 bases that match TRBD1. The V and J ends lost 2 bases and 3 bases, in that order; junction bases with no gene match: 6. From germline, CDR1 is SGHTA and CDR2 FQGTGA. The length of the CDR3 is 16 residues. The CDR3 sequence: CASSLAGDRATDTQYF. Here the CDR3 DNA reads TGTGCCAGCAGCTTAGCGGGGGACAGGGCAACAGATACGCAGTATTTT.

This clonotype was found a few times. The J gene is TRBJ2-3, the V gene TRBV7-2; TRBD1 matches at 8 bases. The CDR3 covers 18 residues. The germline V gene has CDR1 SGHTA and CDR2 FQGNSA. Germline trimming cut 4 bases from V and 3 bases from J; bases unmatched to any gene: 15. The CDR3: CASSSEIGDRTGTDTQYF. CDR3 nucleotides: TGTGCCAGCAGCTCTGAGATTGGGGACAGGACAGGGACAGATACGCAGTATTTT.

This clonotype was seen a few times. V is TRBV4-1 and J is TRBJ2-2, with a tentative D call TRBD2 (5 bases). This CDR3 comprises 14 residues. Germline lookup yields CDR1 MGHRA and CDR2 YSYEKL. V dropped 6 bases and J dropped 5 bases, with 13 bases sitting between them. The DNA of the CDR3 is TGCGCCAGCAGGCTAAGGGAGAGAACCGGGGAGCTGTTTTTT. It specifies CASRLRERTGELFF.

The rearrangement links TRBV20-1 to TRBJ2-3; TRBD2 might be the D (5 bases). This CDR3 contains 11 residues. V gave up 4 bases and J gave up 6 bases, with 8 bases separating them. Germline lookup yields CDR1 DFQATT and CDR2 SNEGSKA (reference sequence). CDR3: CSANGKDTQYF. The CDR3 DNA reads as TGCAGTGCTAACGGGAAGGATACGCAGTATTTT.

The chain employs TRBV10-2 and TRBJ2-5; D tentatively fits TRBD1 or TRBD2 (5 bases each). V shed 7 bases and J shed 2 bases, with 17 bases lying between them. The germline V gene has CDR1 WSHSY and CDR2 SAAADI. This CDR3 is built from 15 residues. The DNA for the CDR3 is TGCGCCAGCACCGAGGGACGGTGGGAACAAGAGACCCAGTACTTC. Residues: CASTEGRWEQETQYF.